These 19 T cell receptor beta chains were all obtained from the same sample, sequenced in a study of siplizumab effects on memory and regulatory T cells. Measured with immunoSEQ multiplex PCR; TCRdb has only the in-frame clones, and not every one. The top ten clones hold about 1.5% of a sample with fewer than 70,000 clones, over 80% of them seen once. The sample comprised Tregs sorted from blood. These receptors all stem from a human donor in good health.

The V gene is TRBV4-1, the J gene TRBJ2-7, with D possibly being TRBD1 or TRBD2 (5 bases each). From germline, CDR1 is MGHRA and CDR2 YSYEKL. The CDR3 runs to 14 residues. The V gene lost 0 bases and the J gene lost 6 bases, with 12 bases spanning the gap. The CDR3 protein is CASSQEGMRGEQYF. The CDR3 DNA reads TGCGCCAGCAGCCAAGAAGGCATGAGGGGCGAGCAGTACTTC.

V is TRBV19 and J is TRBJ1-4; no clear D gene. V was pared by 2 bases and J by 8 bases, with 6 bases between. Germline CDR1 is LNHDA and CDR2 is SQIVND (reference sequence). This CDR3 is 12 amino acids long. Here the CDR3 DNA reads TGTGCCAGTAGTATAAGAAGCGAAAAACTGTTTTTT. It specifies CASSIRSEKLFF.

This chain joins TRBV5-6 and TRBJ1-1; 8 nucleotides align to TRBD1. V lost 4 bases to trimming and J lost 8 bases; unmatched junction nucleotides: 4. Germline CDR1 reads SGHDT; CDR2 reads YYEEEE. CDR3 length: 12 residues. CDR3 protein: CASSQGTGEAFF. The CDR3 nucleotides read TGTGCCAGCAGCCAAGGGACAGGCGAAGCTTTCTTT.

The J gene is TRBJ2-7, the V gene TRBV29-1, with TRBD2 matching 15 bases. This CDR3 region has 16 residues. J gave up 4 bases and V 5 bases, and 9 bases lay outside the gene matches. Germline loops: CDR1 SQVTM, CDR2 ANQGSEA. This CDR3 reads CSVRGLAGGLSYEQYF. The CDR3 region has the DNA TGCAGCGTTCGCGGACTAGCGGGAGGGTTGTCGTACGAGCAGTACTTC.

This clone occurred a few times. CDR3 in amino acids: CATSRGRGLISDEQYF. The CDR3 DNA is TGTGCCACCAGCAGAGGGAGGGGGCTCATCTCGGACGAGCAGTACTTC. This chain links TRBV15 with TRBJ2-7; tentatively, D is TRBD1 (7 bases). V dropped 1 base and J dropped 5 bases, with 18 bases sitting between them. Germline CDR1 reads LNHNV; CDR2 reads YYDKDF (reference sequence). CDR3 length: 16 amino acids.

This rearrangement joins TRBV5-1 to TRBJ1-3, with no clear D. The ends were cut back, 4 bases at V and 2 bases at J, with 7 bases in the middle. This CDR3 contains 13 residues. Per the germline V gene, CDR1 is SGHRS and CDR2 is YFSETQ. CDR3 protein: CASSDTAGNTIYF. In nucleotides, the CDR3 is TGCGCCAGCAGCGACACAGCTGGAAACACCATATATTTT.

The rearrangement joins TRBV4-1 to TRBJ2-1; D is uncertain. V was cut by 1 base and J by 15 bases, with 22 bases left in between. Germline lookup yields CDR1 MGHRA and CDR2 YSYEKL. The CDR3 consists of 15 residues. The CDR3 region has the DNA TGCGCCAGCAGCCAAGCGTCCTTGGGCGCCTATGCCCCGTTCTTC. It is translated as CASSQASLGAYAPFF.

This chain connects TRBV7-3 to TRBJ1-1; 7 positions match TRBD1. Germline values: CDR1 SGHTA, CDR2 FQGTGA. Trimming cost V 1 base and J 4 bases; bases outside gene matches: 12. The CDR3 extends over 17 amino acids. The CDR3 region is CASSLMSPLTGATEAFF. In nucleotides, the CDR3 is TGTGCCAGCAGCTTAATGTCCCCTCTTACAGGGGCCACTGAAGCTTTCTTT.

The chain couples TRBV6-5 to TRBJ1-1, with a weak D call TRBD1 (5 bases). The CDR3 consists of 13 residues. Trimming removed 2 bases from V and 7 bases from J, with 11 bases in between. Germline CDR1 MNHEY, CDR2 SVGAGI. The CDR3 DNA follows: TGTGCCAGCAGTTACCATGGGACGTTTGAAGCTTTCTTT. It codes for CASSYHGTFEAFF.

A remark on this clone: The junction does not match germline at one end; this may be a read error. The chain carries TRBV6-1 and TRBJ2-7; tentatively, D is TRBD2 (5 bases). Looked up from germline, CDR1 is MNHNS and CDR2 is SASEGT. CDR3 length equals 10 residues. CDR3 nucleotide sequence: TGTGCCAGCAGCGCAGGACTGGAATCTTTC. As protein: CASSAGLESF.

The rearrangement links TRBV5-4 to TRBJ1-1; the match to TRBD1 covers 8 bases. Looked up from germline, CDR1 is SGHNT and CDR2 is YYREEE (reference sequence). The CDR3 has 13 amino acids. The junction had 2 bases not matched to a gene; V was cut back by 1 base and J by 6 bases. Here the CDR3 reads CASSLLQGAEAFF. CDR3 sequence (DNA): TGTGCCAGCAGCTTGTTACAGGGGGCTGAAGCTTTCTTT.

In this sample, this clone turned up once. In DNA form, the CDR3 reads TGTGCCAGCAGGGTCGGGGGACCTAGCTCCTACAATGAGCAGTTCTTC. Protein product: CASRVGGPSSYNEQFF. The rearrangement uses TRBV28 and TRBJ2-1; maybe TRBD2 (6 bases). Germline V lookup: CDR1 MDHEN, CDR2 SYDVKM. V was shortened by 6 bases and J by 0 bases, with 15 bases between the two germline ends. The CDR3 length is 16 residues.

The chain uses TRBV7-2 and TRBJ2-7, with D possibly TRBD2 on 5 matching bases. Trimming took off 0 bases at V and 3 bases at J, with 9 bases between the two ends. CDR1 SGHTA and CDR2 FQGNSA come from the germline V gene. The CDR3 has 14 amino acids. CDR3 coding DNA: TGTGCCAGCAGCTTAGCGCAACGGGACTACGAGCAGTACTTC. Protein: CASSLAQRDYEQYF. The whole variable domain, filled in from reference TRBV7-2 and TRBJ2-7, reads GAGVSQSPSNKVTEKGKDVELRCDPISGHTALYWYRQSLGQGLEFLIYFQGNSAPDKSGLPSDRFSAERTGGSVSTLTIQRTQQEDSAVYLCASSLAQRDYEQYFGPGTRLTVT.

J is TRBJ2-7 and V is TRBV27; weak D call: TRBD1 (6 bases). V was clipped by 4 bases and J by 0 bases, with 19 bases between them. The CDR3 consists of 17 residues. CDR1 is MNHEY, CDR2 SMNVEV, per germline (reference sequence). DNA for the CDR3: TGTGCCAGCAGTTCGCGTTGGACAGCCGCTTCCTCCTACGAGCAGTACTTC. As protein: CASSSRWTAASSYEQYF.

This clone was seen just once. The sample contains more than one DNA sequence encoding this CDR3. The chain is built from TRBV6-5 and TRBJ2-1, with TRBD1 matching 10 bases. Germline V gives CDR1 MNHEY, CDR2 SVGAGI. The CDR3 length is 15 residues. V was pared by 6 bases and J by 6 bases, with 8 bases of the junction left unmatched. CDR3 bases: TGTGCCAGCAGAACCGACAGGGGGCGCGGCAATGAGCAGTTCTTC. This translates into CASRTDRGRGNEQFF.

The V and J genes are TRBV14 and TRBJ1-2, with 7 bases fitting TRBD1. Looked up from germline, CDR1 is SGHDN and CDR2 is FVKESK. J was trimmed by 2 bases and V by 4 bases; bases with no gene match: 7. There are 15 residues in the CDR3. This chain's CDR3 is CASSPTDRANYGYTF. The CDR3 DNA follows: TGTGCCAGCAGCCCGACTGACAGGGCAAACTATGGCTACACCTTC.

This chain uses TRBV9 with TRBJ1-2, with D perhaps TRBD1 (5 bases). The CDR3 runs to 16 residues. V gave up 0 bases and J gave up 4 bases, with 16 bases separating them. Germline lookup yields CDR1 SGDLS and CDR2 YYNGEE. The chain's CDR3 is CASSVGIGVEIYGYTF. CDR3 DNA: TGTGCCAGCAGCGTAGGGATAGGGGTGGAGATCTATGGCTACACCTTC.

V and J are TRBV18 and TRBJ1-2, with 12 bases that match TRBD1. J was trimmed by 4 bases and V by 3 bases; bases with no gene match: 3. The CDR3 spans 15 residues. Looked up from germline, CDR1 is KGHSH and CDR2 is LQKENI. The CDR3 coding sequence is TGTGCCAGCTCACCGGGACAGGGGGCAAGCTATGGCTACACCTTC. Its protein is CASSPGQGASYGYTF. The full variable domain, rest sourced from reference TRBV18 and TRBJ1-2, is NAGVMQNPRHLVRRRGQEARLRCSPMKGHSHVYWYRQLPEEGLKFMVYLQKENIIDESGMPKERFSAEFPKEGPSILRIQQVVRGDSAAYFCASSPGQGASYGYTFGSGTRLTVV.

This rearrangement joins TRBV7-6 to TRBJ2-1, with 10 bases fitting TRBD2. Looked up from germline, CDR1 is SGHVS and CDR2 is FNYEAQ. With 5 bases clipped from V and 15 bases from J, the junction kept 10 bases outside the gene matches. The CDR3 is made up of 13 amino acids. This CDR3 reads CASSATRTSGAFF. The CDR3 region has the DNA TGTGCCAGCAGCGCAACCCGGACTAGCGGAGCGTTCTTC.